These 15 T cell receptor beta chains originate from one sample sequenced in a study of shared clonotypes between healthy human individuals. The data were produced by immunoSEQ multiplex PCR, yet TCRdb's version contains in-frame clones alone and is incomplete. The repertoire holds under 850,000 clones, 90% to 95% seen once, with 24% in the top ten. It was CD45RO-negative cells, positively selected for CCR7, that made up naive CD8 cells, with terminally differentiated effector memory CD45RA+ cells excluded. The specimen sequenced was naive CD8+ T cells sorted from blood. These receptors originate from a man aged 25 to 45 in good health.

The V gene is TRBV28, the J gene TRBJ2-2, with D tentatively TRBD2 (5 bases). CDR3 length equals 13 residues. The germline V and J ends were trimmed by 5 bases and 7 bases, with 11 bases remaining between them. The germline CDR1 and CDR2 sequences are MDHEN and SYDVKM. CDR3 DNA: TGTGCCAGCAGTCCCTCCCGGGGCGGGGAGCTGTTTTTT. Its protein is CASSPSRGGELFF.

The rearrangement links TRBV13 to TRBJ2-1; TRBD1 is a possible D gene (7 bases). This CDR3 contains 12 residues. CDR1 and CDR2 (germline): PRHDT, FYEKMQ (reference sequence). Trimming removed 5 bases from V and 12 bases from J, with 14 bases in between. CDR3 residues: CASSQGGMAQFF. Here the CDR3 DNA reads TGTGCCAGCAGCCAGGGGGGAATGGCGCAGTTCTTC.

This sequence joins TRBV21-1 and TRBJ2-7; the table gives TRBD1 as D, unverified against the DNA. TRBV21-1 is a listed pseudogene. The CDR3 has 12 amino acids. In DNA, the CDR3 is TGTGCCAGGGGACAGGGGACCTACGAGCAGTACTTC. Its protein is CARGQGTYEQYF.

The rearrangement links TRBV2 to TRBJ2-7, with D perhaps matching TRBD1 (6 bases). Trimming stripped 4 bases from V and 3 bases from J, with 10 bases between. CDR1 is SNHLY, CDR2 FYNNEI, per germline. The length of the CDR3 is 13 residues. The CDR3 region has the DNA TGTGCCAGCAGTGTGCAGGGGTTCTACGAGCAGTACTTC. Translation: CASSVQGFYEQYF.

The CDR3 DNA follows: TGTGCCAGCAGTTTATCGATGTCAGGGGGCTTATACGAGCAGTACTTC. It specifies CASSLSMSGGLYEQYF. V and J are TRBV27 and TRBJ2-7; 8 bases are a match to TRBD1. The germline V gene encodes CDR1 MNHEY and CDR2 SMNVEV (reference sequence). The CDR3 loop spans 16 amino acids. The V and J ends lost 0 bases and 4 bases, in that order; junction bases with no gene match: 8.

This chain joins TRBV6-6 and TRBJ2-1, with D possibly TRBD2 on 6 matching bases. V gave up 7 bases and J gave up 0 bases, with 13 bases separating them. This CDR3 is built from 15 residues. Germline V gene sequence: CDR1 MNHNY, CDR2 SVGAGI (reference sequence). CDR3 sequence (DNA): TGTGCCAGCACTCTGGACGGGAGCTCCTACAATGAGCAGTTCTTC. The encoded protein is CASTLDGSSYNEQFF.

V and J are TRBV7-2 and TRBJ1-2; TRBD1 matches 11 bases. Germline CDR1 is SGHTA and CDR2 is FQGNSA. The CDR3 is made up of 14 amino acids. Losses at the gene ends were 4 bases for V and 8 bases for J; bases not matched to a gene: 6. CDR3 nucleotide sequence: TGTGCCAGCAGCTCTCCGGGACAGGGGGTCGGCTACACCTTC. Translated, it gives CASSSPGQGVGYTF.

The chain combines TRBV29-1 with TRBJ2-6; 9 nucleotides agree with TRBD2. The germline gives CDR1 SQVTM, CDR2 ANQGSEA. V trimming: 6 bases; J trimming: 2 bases; junction bases outside the gene matches: 17. The CDR3 runs 19 residues. This CDR3 reads CSVLGVDVAGVAGANVLTF. CDR3 coding DNA: TGCAGCGTGTTGGGGGTCGACGTAGCGGGAGTCGCTGGGGCCAACGTCCTGACTTTC.

This chain links TRBV27 with TRBJ2-7; 11 bases match TRBD2. Germline values: CDR1 MNHEY, CDR2 SMNVEV (reference sequence). The CDR3 consists of 14 residues. Trimming took 6 bases from V and 2 from J; bases not matched to a gene: 3. Here the CDR3 DNA reads TGTGCCAGCAGCGTGACTAGCGGGGCCTACGAGCAGTACTTC. Translating it yields CASSVTSGAYEQYF.

The chain employs TRBV6-6 and TRBJ1-4, with D possibly being TRBD1 (6 bases). Trimming stripped 2 bases from V and 12 bases from J, with 13 bases between. There are 13 residues in the CDR3. Germline V gene lookup returns CDR1 MNHNY and CDR2 SVGAGI (reference sequence). This CDR3 is CASSYVWGPQLFF. DNA of the CDR3: TGTGCCAGCAGTTACGTTTGGGGGCCTCAACTGTTTTTT.

With regard to this clone: The sample contains more than one DNA sequence encoding this CDR3. The gene calls are TRBV5-6 and TRBJ2-2, with TRBD2 matching over 7 bases. After removal of 4 bases from V and 2 bases from J, the junction contained 2 bases not matched to a gene. Germline V lookup: CDR1 SGHDT, CDR2 YYEEEE. The CDR3 is made up of 14 amino acids. The CDR3 region has the DNA TGTGCCAGCAGCCCGGGACTAAACACCGGGGAGCTGTTTTTT. Translating it yields CASSPGLNTGELFF.

The genes are TRBV15 and TRBJ1-1; no reliable D call. The germline V gene has CDR1 LNHNV and CDR2 YYDKDF (reference sequence). V was shortened by 0 bases and J by 7 bases, with 12 bases between the two germline ends. The CDR3 totals 14 residues. CDR3 in DNA: TGTGCCACCAGCAGAGATACCCCGACTGTTGAAGCTTTCTTT. Protein sequence: CATSRDTPTVEAFF.

This chain links TRBV14 with TRBJ2-5; D unclear. CDR3 size: 16 residues. Germline V CDR1 and CDR2: SGHDN, FVKESK. V was cut by 3 bases and J by 1 base, with 15 bases left in between. CDR3 sequence reads: CASSQTERSFQETQYF. CDR3 nucleotide sequence: TGTGCCAGCAGCCAGACCGAGAGGTCCTTCCAAGAGACCCAGTACTTC.

This clone was seen a few times. This rearrangement joins TRBV11-2 to TRBJ2-1; tentatively, D is TRBD1 (5 bases). The V gene's germline CDR1 is SGHAT and CDR2 FQNNGV. The CDR3 contains 12 residues. V was shortened by 4 bases and J by 9 bases, with 10 bases between the two germline ends. The CDR3 DNA sequence: TGTGCCAGCAGCTCAACAGGTGGTGAGCAGTTCTTC. Translating gives CASSSTGGEQFF.

This clone has just one count. CDR3 in amino acids: CASTPGLQGWTEAFF. As DNA, the CDR3 is TGTGCCAGCACACCCGGCCTACAGGGATGGACTGAAGCTTTCTTT. The chain employs TRBV28 and TRBJ1-1; D may be TRBD1 (6 bases). V was shortened by 7 bases and J by 5 bases, with 20 bases between the two germline ends. The CDR3 contains 15 residues. Germline CDR1 reads MDHEN; CDR2 reads SYDVKM.